The 23 T cell receptor beta chains below come from one sample, sequenced in a study of blood T cell repertoires in COVID-19. Sequenced by immunoSEQ multiplex PCR; TCRdb stores in-frame clones only, minus some. This repertoire shows around 250,000 clones, 86% found once; its top ten account for under 6.5%. Specimen: peripheral blood. These receptors were obtained from a man aged 55-75 years with acute or convalescent COVID-19.

The chain links TRBV5-4 to TRBJ1-3; D uncertain. The length of the CDR3 is 19 residues. The V gene lost 4 bases and the J gene lost 0 bases, with 23 bases spanning the gap. Germline V gene lookup returns CDR1 SGHNT and CDR2 YYREEE (reference sequence). CDR3 region: CASSMWPRRDPNSGNTIYF. The CDR3, as DNA: TGTGCCAGCAGCATGTGGCCTCGGCGGGATCCAAACTCTGGAAACACCATATATTTT.

V is TRBV5-8 and J is TRBJ1-2; 9 positions agree with TRBD1. CDR1 is SGHTS, CDR2 YDEGEE, per germline. This CDR3 has 16 residues. V shed 4 bases and J 4 bases; nucleotides not matched to a gene: 11. In DNA, the CDR3 is TGTGCCAGCAGCCCTTTAGGGACAGGGAAGAGCTATGGCTACACCTTC. This encodes CASSPLGTGKSYGYTF.

The genes are TRBV6-5 and TRBJ2-5; D not resolved. The CDR3 totals 14 residues. V shed 6 bases and J shed 1 base, with 12 bases lying between them. Germline V gene data show CDR1 as MNHEY and CDR2 as SVGAGI. The CDR3 protein is CASSPSWLQETQYF. CDR3 in DNA: TGTGCCAGCAGCCCCTCGTGGCTCCAAGAGACCCAGTACTTC.

V is TRBV7-2 and J is TRBJ2-1; TRBD2 aligns across 9 bases. CDR1 SGHTA and CDR2 FQGNSA come from the germline V gene. The CDR3 extends over 14 amino acids. The junction had 4 bases not matched to a gene; V was cut back by 6 bases and J by 4 bases. CDR3 DNA: TGTGCCAGCAGAGCGGGAGGACCGTACAATGAGCAGTTCTTC. Amino acids: CASRAGGPYNEQFF.

The genes are TRBV18 and TRBJ1-2, with D possibly being TRBD1 (5 bases). CDR1 and CDR2 (germline): KGHSH, LQKENI. This CDR3 contains 13 residues. Trimming stripped 4 bases from V and 8 bases from J, with 14 bases between. As DNA, the CDR3 is TGTGCCAGCTCACTCCAGGGCCCCGAAGGCTACACCTTC. It codes for CASSLQGPEGYTF.

V and J are TRBV28 and TRBJ1-6, with D uncertain. The germline V gene has CDR1 MDHEN and CDR2 SYDVKM. The CDR3 has 12 amino acids. The germline V and J ends were trimmed by 5 bases and 6 bases, with 5 bases remaining between them. The CDR3 DNA reads TGTGCCAGCAGTAGAGGTAATTCACCCCTCCACTTT. Translated, it gives CASSRGNSPLHF. The complete variable domain, with remaining parts taken from reference TRBV28 and TRBJ1-6, reads DVKVTQSSRYLVKRTGEKVFLECVQDMDHENMFWYRQDPGLGLRLIYFSYDVKMKEKGDIPEGYSVSREKKERFSLILESASTNQTSMYLCASSRGNSPLHFGNGTRLTVT.

V gene TRBV30 combines with J gene TRBJ1-5; D perhaps matches TRBD1 (6 bases). Per the germline V gene, CDR1 is GTSNPN and CDR2 is SVGIG (reference sequence). The CDR3 runs to 16 residues. V was clipped by 0 bases and J by 0 bases, with 12 bases between them. The CDR3 spells CAWSVLGGNSNQPQHF. The CDR3 DNA is TGTGCCTGGAGTGTACTAGGGGGAAATAGCAATCAGCCCCAGCATTTT.

This chain connects TRBV27 to TRBJ1-1; the D gene is possibly TRBD1 (5 bases). This CDR3 has 14 residues. V gave up 6 bases and J gave up 6 bases, with 17 bases separating them. The germline gives CDR1 MNHEY, CDR2 SMNVEV (reference sequence). DNA for the CDR3: TGTGCCAGCAGGATGCTGGAGACAGTTTCTGAAGCTTTCTTT. Protein sequence: CASRMLETVSEAFF.

The chain carries TRBV30 and TRBJ1-4, with 7 bases fitting TRBD1. V lost 1 base and J lost 6; bases outside the gene matches: 8. Germline CDR1 is GTSNPN and CDR2 is SVGIG (reference sequence). The CDR3 has 15 residues. For the CDR3, the DNA is TGTGCCTGGAGTGGCCAGGGGGGATTGGATGAAAAACTGTTTTTT. Its translation is CAWSGQGGLDEKLFF. The variable domain in full, with the rest retrieved from reference TRBV30 and TRBJ1-4, is SQTIHQWPATLVQPVGSPLSLECTVEGTSNPNLYWYRQAAGRGLQLLFYSVGIGQISSEVPQNLSASRPQDRQFILSSKKLLLSDSGFYLCAWSGQGGLDEKLFFGSGTQLSVL.

The chain has TRBV6-2 or TRBV6-3 and TRBJ2-3; the match to TRBD2 covers 13 bases. The CDR3 is 15 residues long. The V and J ends lost 5 bases and 8 bases, in that order; junction bases with no gene match: 7. The germline CDR1 and CDR2 sequences are MNHEY and SVGEGT. The CDR3 sequence: CASSLLAGGPGTQYF. Here the CDR3 DNA reads TGTGCCAGCAGTCTACTAGCGGGAGGGCCAGGTACGCAGTATTTT.

The chain joins TRBV12-2 to TRBJ2-4; the D call in the table, TRBD2, was not verified against the DNA. TRBV12-2 is marked as a pseudogene. The CDR3 length is 16 residues. CDR3: CASRSRRQNCKNIQYF. CDR3 bases: TGTGCAAGTCGCTCAAGGCGGCAGAATTGCAAAAACATTCAGTACTTC.

The chain links TRBV11-1 to TRBJ1-2; D might be TRBD1 (6 bases). Trimming pared 2 bases from V and 3 bases from J, leaving 7 bases between. Germline-derived CDR1 and CDR2 are SGHAT and FQDESV (reference sequence). CDR3 length: 13 residues. The CDR3 here is CASSLPGDYGYTF. As DNA, the CDR3 is TGTGCCAGCAGCTTACCAGGGGACTATGGCTACACCTTC.

This chain uses TRBV7-3 with TRBJ2-6; the match to TRBD2 covers 12 bases. Germline values: CDR1 SGHTA, CDR2 FQGTGA. J was trimmed by 2 bases and V by 0 bases; bases with no gene match: 2. The CDR3 is made up of 18 amino acids. The CDR3 DNA follows: TGTGCCAGCAGCTTAACTGGACTAGCGGGGACTGGGGCCAACGTCCTGACTTTC. It encodes CASSLTGLAGTGANVLTF.

The table lists this clone with a count of one. The chain combines TRBV4-3 with TRBJ1-2; no reliable D call. V was trimmed by 0 bases and J by 0 bases, leaving 8 bases between them. There are 15 residues in the CDR3. Germline values: CDR1 LGHNA, CDR2 YSLEER. The CDR3 DNA follows: TGCGCCAGCAGCCAAGACAGGCAGCCTAACTATGGCTACACCTTC. Protein sequence: CASSQDRQPNYGYTF.

J is TRBJ2-1 and V is TRBV7-8, with 9 bases identical to TRBD1. J was trimmed by 2 bases and V by 5 bases; bases with no gene match: 4. This CDR3 is 15 amino acids long. Germline V lookup: CDR1 SGHVS, CDR2 FQNEAQ. CDR3 amino acids: CASSPRDRAYNEQFF. The CDR3 nucleotides are TGTGCCAGCAGCCCCAGGGACAGGGCCTACAATGAGCAGTTCTTC.

The chain is built from TRBV27 and TRBJ2-1; 7 nucleotides align to TRBD1. The germline CDR1 and CDR2 sequences are MNHEY and SMNVEV (reference sequence). With 6 bases clipped from V and 7 bases from J, the junction kept 6 bases outside the gene matches. This CDR3 comprises 13 residues. DNA for the CDR3: TGTGCCAGCAGCTACGGGACAGCGAATGAGCAGTTCTTC. It yields the protein CASSYGTANEQFF.

Of note for this clone: One end of the junction does not line up with germline, which may come from a read error. The chain combines TRBV9 with TRBJ1-1; TRBD1 matches at 7 bases. Germline V gene sequence: CDR1 SGDLS, CDR2 YYNGEE. The CDR3 loop spans 14 amino acids. As DNA, the CDR3 is TGTGCCAGCAGCTTAGGGGGCGCGGGAGCTGAAGCTCTCTTT. This encodes CASSLGGAGAEALF.

This clone was seen only once. The chain combines TRBV19 with TRBJ2-5, with TRBD2 identical over 7 bases. This CDR3 comprises 12 residues. V dropped 7 bases and J dropped 5; count of bases not matched to a gene: 4. Germline values: CDR1 LNHDA, CDR2 SQIVND (reference sequence). The CDR3 loop is CASMEGGETQYF. CDR3 nucleotides: TGTGCCAGTATGGAGGGAGGGGAGACCCAGTACTTC.

V gene TRBV25-1 combines with J gene TRBJ2-1, with 8 positions matching TRBD1. Germline CDR1 MGHDK, CDR2 SYGVNS. This CDR3 is built from 16 residues. V trimming: 5 bases; J trimming: 5 bases; junction bases outside the gene matches: 11. The CDR3: CASSQTGTGPHNEQFF. CDR3 DNA sequence: TGTGCCAGCAGTCAAACCGGGACAGGCCCACACAATGAGCAGTTCTTC.

The V and J genes are TRBV28 and TRBJ1-4; TRBD1 agrees at 7 bases. The CDR3 spans 16 residues. Trimming removed 7 bases from V and 3 bases from J; junction bases left unmatched: 11. The germline CDR1 and CDR2 sequences are MDHEN and SYDVKM. CDR3 nucleotides: TGTGCCAGCATGGGAAGCAGACAGGGAGCTAATGAAAAACTGTTTTTT. Translating gives CASMGSRQGANEKLFF.

This clone was observed once. The CDR3 spells CASTVGGTEAFF. CDR3 DNA sequence: TGTGCCAGTACCGTAGGGGGCACTGAAGCTTTCTTT. The rearrangement links TRBV19 to TRBJ1-1, with D possibly matching TRBD1 (6 bases). V lost 7 bases, J lost 4 bases, and 10 bases lay in between. Germline assignment: CDR1 LNHDA and CDR2 SQIVND (reference sequence). The CDR3 is 12 residues long.

V and J are TRBV19 and TRBJ2-5, with 9 bases matching TRBD2. Germline V gene data show CDR1 as LNHDA and CDR2 as SQIVND (reference sequence). This CDR3 comprises 16 residues. J gave up 4 bases and V 5 bases, and 11 bases lay outside the gene matches. The CDR3 loop is CASSSPGGRGAETQYF. CDR3 bases: TGTGCCAGTAGTTCCCCTGGCGGGAGGGGGGCAGAGACCCAGTACTTC. The full variable domain, its missing parts supplied by reference TRBV19 and TRBJ2-5, is DGGITQSPKYLFRKEGQNVTLSCEQNLNHDAMYWYRQDPGQGLRLIYYSQIVNDFQKGDIAEGYSVSREKKESFPLTVTSAQKNPTAFYLCASSSPGGRGAETQYFGPGTRLLVL.

V is TRBV9 and J is TRBJ1-4; TRBD1 matches 7 bases. Germline-derived CDR1 and CDR2 are SGDLS and YYNGEE. V trimming: 4 bases; J trimming: 7 bases; junction bases outside the gene matches: 7. The CDR3 runs 14 residues. Written as DNA, the CDR3 is TGTGCCAGCAGCCAGGGACAGAAGGGTGAAAAACTGTTTTTT. Translated: CASSQGQKGEKLFF. The full variable domain, with the rest looked up from reference TRBV9 and TRBJ1-4, is DSGVTQTPKHLITATGQRVTLRCSPRSGDLSVYWYQQSLDQGLQFLIQYYNGEERAKGNILERFSAQQFPDLHSELNLSSLELGDSALYFCASSQGQKGEKLFFGSGTQLSVL.